This T cell receptor (beta chain) was captured in a study of metastatic and nonmetastatic thyroid tumors. MiXCR reprocessed the PCR reads for TCRdb. Of roughly 57,000 clones in the sample, roughly 22% are singletons; the top ten hold about 4.1%. There were no patients who had received any treatment before thyroid surgery. In its sample, this clone was seen many times. At the DNA level, this CDR3 is encoded by other sequences in the same sample as well. The CDR3 is made up of 14 amino acids. CDR1 MNHNS and CDR2 SASEGT come from the germline V gene. V shed 6 bases and J 10 bases; nucleotides not matched to a gene: 11.

The rearrangement links TRBV6-1 to TRBJ2-1; 8 bases map to TRBD2. The sequenced material came from blood. The sequence was collected from a female donor with papillary thyroid cancer or a benign thyroid nodule (not recorded which). Some clones in this sample may be carry-over from other donors' samples. The CDR3 DNA reads TGTGCCAGCAGCCCCACCGGGAGGGCCAAGGAGCAGTTCTTC. It yields the protein CASSPTGRAKEQFF.